The clone carrying this T cell receptor (beta chain) has a count of ten or more. The antigen remains undetermined. Trimming took 6 bases from V and 1 from J, leaving 9 bases between them. CDR3 size: 13 residues. The data were taken from a study of T cell repertoires in cytomegalovirus infection. Study-wide context: Peptides in the study included HLA-C-restricted and HLA-B-restricted CMV epitopes. The public TCR beta signatures pointed to both CMV infection and matching HLA type.

General observations from the study: The study found HLA-C-restricted CMV-specific TCR beta clonotypes dominating the ex vivo response.

TCRdb passed the reads through MiXCR, listing each CDR3 protein once. The data hold 300,000 to 400,000 distinct CDR3 sequences, with 25% to 35% observed a single time. The sequence came from a human donor in good health (CMV status not recorded). Some clones in this sample may be carry-over from other donors' samples. This chain connects TRBV12-3 or TRBV12-4 to TRBJ1-1, with TRBD1 as a possible D gene (6 bases). The starting material was cultured PBMCs, obtained from culture after CMV antigen stimulation. CDR3 residues: CASRPDRNTEAFF. DNA for the CDR3: TGTGCCAGCAGACCGGACAGGAACACTGAAGCTTTCTTT.